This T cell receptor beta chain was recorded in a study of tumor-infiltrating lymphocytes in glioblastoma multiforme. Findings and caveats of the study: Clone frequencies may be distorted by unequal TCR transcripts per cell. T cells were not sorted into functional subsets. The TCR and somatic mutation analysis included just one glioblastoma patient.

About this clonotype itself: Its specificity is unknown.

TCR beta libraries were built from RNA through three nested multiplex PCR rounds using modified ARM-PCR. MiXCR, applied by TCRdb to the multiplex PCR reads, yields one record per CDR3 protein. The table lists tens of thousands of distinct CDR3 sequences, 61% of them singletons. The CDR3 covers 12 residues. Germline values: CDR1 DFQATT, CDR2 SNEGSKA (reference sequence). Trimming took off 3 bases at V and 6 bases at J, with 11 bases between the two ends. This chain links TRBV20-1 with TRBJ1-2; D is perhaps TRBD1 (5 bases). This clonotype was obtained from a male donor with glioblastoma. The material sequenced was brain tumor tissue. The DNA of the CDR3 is TGCAGTGCTAGCGCGGGGCCCGATGGCTACACCTTC. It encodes CSASAGPDGYTF.